Listed below are T cell receptor beta chains from one sample, sequenced in a study of PD-1 blockade in classical Hodgkin lymphoma. The protocol was immunoSEQ multiplex PCR, while the TCRdb copy is restricted to in-frame clones and leaves out a portion. This sample has about 2,400 clones, with about 70% found just once. Material: CD8+ T cells from blood. These receptors all stem from a human donor with classical Hodgkin lymphoma. Each CDR3 is given with its conserved first and last residue. Each record gives: J gene, clone size, D gene, V gene, CDR3 DNA, CDR3 protein. D genes are given only for firm matches. Rows may omit the clone size; those that give it use once, few, many or a size class.

j_gene: TRBJ2-2; abundance: -; d_gene: TRBD1; v_gene: TRBV18; CDR3nt: TGTGCCAGCTCACCACTTGAGGGACAGGGCATAAACACCGGGGAGCTGTTTTTT; CDR3aa: CASSPLEGQGINTGELFF
j_gene: TRBJ2-2; abundance: -; d_gene: -; v_gene: TRBV6-6; CDR3nt: TGTGCCAGCAGTTACTCGCCATATACCGGGGAGCTGTTTTTT; CDR3aa: CASSYSPYTGELFF
j_gene: TRBJ1-1; abundance: -; d_gene: -; v_gene: TRBV7-9; CDR3nt: TGTGCCAGCACCCCCCGGACTGAAGCTTTCTTT; CDR3aa: CASTPRTEAFF
j_gene: TRBJ2-6; abundance: -; d_gene: TRBD1; v_gene: TRBV27; CDR3nt: TGTGCCAGCAGTTCCGGGACAGGGCCCATGGGGGCCAACGTCCTGACTTTC; CDR3aa: CASSSGTGPMGANVLTF
j_gene: TRBJ2-2; abundance: -; d_gene: -; v_gene: TRBV7-9; CDR3nt: TGTGCCAGCAGCTTAGCTGGGGAGCTGTTTTTT; CDR3aa: CASSLAGELFF
j_gene: TRBJ2-7; abundance: -; d_gene: TRBD2; v_gene: TRBV11-1; CDR3nt: TGTGCCAGCAGCTTAGTAGCGGGGGGTTCCTCCTACGAGCAGTACTTC; CDR3aa: CASSLVAGGSSYEQYF
j_gene: TRBJ2-2; abundance: few; d_gene: TRBD1; v_gene: TRBV28; CDR3nt: TGTGCCAGCAGTATCCTGGACAGGGGGTCCGGGGAGCTGTTTTTT; CDR3aa: CASSILDRGSGELFF
j_gene: TRBJ1-1; abundance: large; d_gene: -; v_gene: TRBV6-1; CDR3nt: TGTGCCAGCAGTGAAGGACAGGCGTACACTGAAGCTTTCTTT; CDR3aa: CASSEGQAYTEAFF
j_gene: TRBJ1-1; abundance: -; d_gene: -; v_gene: TRBV6-1; CDR3nt: TGTGCCAGCAGTGAAAGTATGGGGGCGGGTACTGAAGCTTTCTTT; CDR3aa: CASSESMGAGTEAFF
j_gene: TRBJ1-6; abundance: -; d_gene: -; v_gene: TRBV10-1; CDR3nt: TGCGCCAGCAGTGAGTCGATGGAAGGTTCACCCCTCCACTTT; CDR3aa: CASSESMEGSPLHF
j_gene: TRBJ1-2; abundance: -; d_gene: -; v_gene: TRBV7-9; CDR3nt: TGTGCCAGCAGCTTACAGCCTTCCTATGGCTACACCTTC; CDR3aa: CASSLQPSYGYTF
j_gene: TRBJ2-3; abundance: -; d_gene: TRBD1; v_gene: TRBV18; CDR3nt: TGTGCCAGCTCACCTGGACAGGGTTCAGATACGCAGTATTTT; CDR3aa: CASSPGQGSDTQYF
j_gene: TRBJ2-1; abundance: -; d_gene: -; v_gene: TRBV5-1; CDR3nt: TGCGCCAGCAGCTTGGAAGAACTGGGGGATGAGCAGTTCTTC; CDR3aa: CASSLEELGDEQFF